The rows below give T cell receptor beta chains drawn from one sample of a study of blood T cell repertoires in COVID-19. Produced via immunoSEQ multiplex PCR; TCRdb's table is partial and in-frame only. The sample lists hundreds of thousands of clones; 85% to 90% were seen once. The specimen was PBMCs or T cells enriched from blood (not recorded which). These receptors all stem from a woman in her 30s who had recovered from COVID-19. Both conserved end residues are part of each CDR3. Each record gives: CDR3 protein, CDR3 DNA, clone size, D gene, V gene, J gene. The D gene is left open where the match is weak. Some rows mark clone size as missing; the rest say once, few, many or name a class of expanded clone.

CDR3aa: CASTPGAGVSGELFF; CDR3nt: TGTGCCAGTACCCCTGGGGCAGGGGTAAGCGGGGAGCTGTTTTTT; abundance: few; d_gene: -; v_gene: TRBV19; j_gene: TRBJ2-2
CDR3aa: CASSPQKGDIGTEAFF; CDR3nt: TGTGCCAGCTCACCACAGAAGGGGGATATAGGGACTGAAGCTTTCTTT; abundance: -; d_gene: -; v_gene: TRBV18; j_gene: TRBJ1-1
CDR3aa: CASSPAALYEQYF; CDR3nt: TGTGCCAGTAGTCCCGCGGCCCTCTACGAGCAGTACTTC; abundance: -; d_gene: -; v_gene: TRBV19; j_gene: TRBJ2-7
CDR3aa: CASSSPGQAYANYGYTF; CDR3nt: TGTGCCAGCAGCTCCCCGGGACAAGCCTACGCTAACTATGGCTACACCTTC; abundance: -; d_gene: -; v_gene: TRBV7-9; j_gene: TRBJ1-2
CDR3aa: CAISAAGQGPTEAFF; CDR3nt: TGTGCCATCAGTGCGGCGGGACAGGGGCCCACTGAAGCTTTCTTT; abundance: -; d_gene: TRBD1; v_gene: TRBV10-3; j_gene: TRBJ1-1
CDR3aa: CAISERDSNQPQHF; CDR3nt: TGTGCCATCAGTGAACGAGATAGCAATCAGCCCCAGCATTTT; abundance: -; d_gene: -; v_gene: TRBV10-3; j_gene: TRBJ1-5
CDR3aa: CASSPFAIRGNEQFF; CDR3nt: TGTGCCAGCAGCCCGTTCGCCATAAGGGGGAATGAGCAGTTCTTC; abundance: -; d_gene: -; v_gene: TRBV5-4; j_gene: TRBJ2-1
CDR3aa: CASSDKTDRLPISGNTIYF; CDR3nt: TGTGCCAGCAGTGATAAAACGGACAGATTGCCGATCTCTGGAAACACCATATATTTT; abundance: -; d_gene: -; v_gene: TRBV2; j_gene: TRBJ1-3
CDR3aa: CASSLSTGQETQYF; CDR3nt: TGTGCCAGCAGCTTAAGTACCGGGCAAGAGACCCAGTACTTC; abundance: once; d_gene: -; v_gene: TRBV7-9; j_gene: TRBJ2-5
CDR3aa: CASSPGTGGAGQPQHF; CDR3nt: TGCGCCAGCAGCCCAGGGACAGGGGGCGCAGGGCAGCCCCAGCATTTT; abundance: -; d_gene: TRBD1; v_gene: TRBV5-1; j_gene: TRBJ1-5
CDR3aa: CASSQDRGQGEKLFF; CDR3nt: TGTGCCAGCAGCCAGGACCGTGGACAGGGAGAAAAACTGTTTTTT; abundance: -; d_gene: TRBD1; v_gene: TRBV4-2; j_gene: TRBJ1-4
CDR3aa: CASSFPDRVDEQYF; CDR3nt: TGTGCCAGCAGTTTCCCTGACAGGGTAGACGAGCAGTACTTC; abundance: once; d_gene: TRBD1; v_gene: TRBV28; j_gene: TRBJ2-7
CDR3aa: CASSSTKGKGTEAFF; CDR3nt: TGTGCCAGCAGCTCCACGAAGGGGAAGGGGACTGAAGCTTTCTTT; abundance: -; d_gene: -; v_gene: TRBV7-9; j_gene: TRBJ1-1
CDR3aa: CASSVTLNTEAFF; CDR3nt: TGTGCCAGCAGTGTTACCCTAAACACTGAAGCTTTCTTT; abundance: -; d_gene: -; v_gene: TRBV2; j_gene: TRBJ1-1
CDR3aa: CATSDPQGEGTDTQYF; CDR3nt: TGTGCCACCAGTGATCCACAGGGGGAAGGCACAGATACGCAGTATTTT; abundance: -; d_gene: TRBD1; v_gene: TRBV24-1; j_gene: TRBJ2-3
CDR3aa: CASSLGASGVNEQFF; CDR3nt: TGTGCCAGCAGCTTAGGGGCTAGCGGGGTGAATGAGCAGTTCTTC; abundance: -; d_gene: TRBD2; v_gene: TRBV7-9; j_gene: TRBJ2-1
CDR3aa: CASSADRYTGELFF; CDR3nt: TGTGCCAGCAGCGCCGACAGGTACACCGGGGAGCTGTTTTTT; abundance: once; d_gene: -; v_gene: TRBV7-2; j_gene: TRBJ2-2
CDR3aa: CASSTTGRDEQFF; CDR3nt: TGTGCCAGCAGCACGACAGGGCGGGATGAGCAGTTCTTC; abundance: -; d_gene: TRBD1; v_gene: TRBV6-2/TRBV6-3; j_gene: TRBJ2-1
CDR3aa: CATELAGDTDTQYF; CDR3nt: TGTGCCACGGAACTAGCGGGAGATACAGATACGCAGTATTTT; abundance: -; d_gene: TRBD2; v_gene: TRBV24-1; j_gene: TRBJ2-3
CDR3aa: CATSDFGGTEQYF; CDR3nt: TGTGCCACCAGTGATTTTGGAGGAACTGAGCAGTACTTC; abundance: once; d_gene: -; v_gene: TRBV24-1; j_gene: TRBJ2-7
CDR3aa: CASSSSTGFNYGYTF; CDR3nt: TGTGCCAGCAGTTCCTCAACAGGTTTTAACTATGGCTACACCTTC; abundance: -; d_gene: -; v_gene: TRBV27; j_gene: TRBJ1-2
CDR3aa: CASSGGTGRYSNQPQHF; CDR3nt: TGCGCCAGCAGCGGAGGGACAGGGAGATATAGCAATCAGCCCCAGCATTTT; abundance: -; d_gene: TRBD1; v_gene: TRBV5-1; j_gene: TRBJ1-5
CDR3aa: CASSPSLNSPLHF; CDR3nt: TGTGCCAGCAGCCCCTCTCTTAATTCACCCCTCCACTTT; abundance: -; d_gene: -; v_gene: TRBV11-2; j_gene: TRBJ1-6
CDR3aa: CASREAGGPNNEQFF; CDR3nt: TGTGCCAGCAGAGAAGCGGGAGGGCCTAACAATGAGCAGTTCTTC; abundance: -; d_gene: TRBD2; v_gene: TRBV9; j_gene: TRBJ2-1
CDR3aa: CASRTSGTSYEQYF; CDR3nt: TGTGCCAGCCGGACTAGCGGGACCTCCTACGAGCAGTACTTC; abundance: -; d_gene: TRBD2; v_gene: TRBV13; j_gene: TRBJ2-7
CDR3aa: CASSQTGTGWDYGYTF; CDR3nt: TGTGCCAGCTCACAAACCGGGACAGGGTGGGACTATGGCTACACCTTC; abundance: once; d_gene: TRBD1; v_gene: TRBV18; j_gene: TRBJ1-2
CDR3aa: CASTEKGGQGYTGELFF; CDR3nt: TGTGCCAGTACCGAAAAGGGTGGGCAGGGGTACACCGGGGAGCTGTTTTTT; abundance: -; d_gene: -; v_gene: TRBV19; j_gene: TRBJ2-2
CDR3aa: CASSRAAPSSYNEQFF; CDR3nt: TGTGCCAGCAGCCGAGCGGCCCCCAGCTCCTACAATGAGCAGTTCTTC; abundance: -; d_gene: -; v_gene: TRBV3-1/TRBV3-2; j_gene: TRBJ2-1
CDR3aa: CASSERGYWAGGYTF; CDR3nt: TGTGCCAGCAGTGAAAGGGGGTATTGGGCCGGTGGCTACACCTTC; abundance: few; d_gene: -; v_gene: TRBV2; j_gene: TRBJ1-2
CDR3aa: CASSLGQSPTNEKLFF; CDR3nt: TGCGCCAGCAGCCTAGGACAGTCACCTACTAATGAAAAACTGTTTTTT; abundance: -; d_gene: -; v_gene: TRBV5-1; j_gene: TRBJ1-4
CDR3aa: CASSHYGQGVYEQYF; CDR3nt: TGTGCCAGCAGCCATTACGGACAGGGGGTTTACGAGCAGTACTTC; abundance: -; d_gene: TRBD1; v_gene: TRBV4-2; j_gene: TRBJ2-7
CDR3aa: CASRARATGELFF; CDR3nt: TGTGCCAGTAGGGCGAGGGCCACCGGGGAGCTGTTTTTT; abundance: once; d_gene: -; v_gene: TRBV19; j_gene: TRBJ2-2